This is a list of T cell receptor beta chains from one sample in a study of CD8 T cells in ankylosing spondylitis. MiXCR was run by TCRdb on the 5' RACE reads, yielding one entry per CDR3 protein. The sample includes under 300,000 distinct CDR3 sequences, around 9.1% of them seen just once. The sequenced sample was blood, either unsorted or a sorted T cell fraction (not recorded which). These TCRs come from a male donor with ankylosing spondylitis or in good health (not recorded which). The CDR3 runs from the conserved cysteine through the conserved F or W. A D gene is named only where the DNA matches it firmly. The size of a clone is reported for some rows only, either as once, few or many, or as a class for expanded clones.

V: TRBV20-1; D: .; size: many; J: TRBJ2-2; CDR3: CSASRSANTGELFF; DNA: TGCAGTGCTAGTAGGTCGGCGAACACCGGGGAGCTGTTTTTT
V: TRBV20-1; D: TRBD2; size: many; J: TRBJ2-1; CDR3: CSARSGVAGGPHEQFF; DNA: TGCAGTGCTAGGTCCGGGGTAGCGGGAGGGCCCCATGAGCAGTTCTTC
V: TRBV12-3/TRBV12-4; D: .; size: many; J: TRBJ2-3; CDR3: CASSFKGGADTQYF; DNA: TGTGCCAGCAGTTTTAAGGGGGGGGCAGATACGCAGTATTTT
V: TRBV12-3/TRBV12-4; D: .; size: many; J: TRBJ1-5; CDR3: CASSFRGKPQHF; DNA: TGTGCCAGCAGTTTCAGGGGAAAGCCCCAGCATTTT
V: TRBV7-2; D: .; size: many; J: TRBJ2-1; CDR3: CASSFRGVSYNEQFF; DNA: TGTGCCAGCAGCTTCAGGGGGGTCTCCTACAATGAGCAGTTCTTC
V: TRBV6-1; D: TRBD1; size: few; J: TRBJ2-1; CDR3: CASSGSGQSGFIASYNEQFF; DNA: TGTGCCAGCAGTGGGTCGGGACAGTCGGGTTTTATTGCCTCCTACAATGAGCAGTTCTTC
V: TRBV20-1; D: .; size: .; J: TRBJ1-1; CDR3: CSVGAEGLNTEAFF; DNA: TGCAGTGTAGGTGCGGAGGGGCTGAACACTGAAGCTTTCTTT
V: TRBV20-1; D: .; size: .; J: TRBJ1-5; CDR3: CSARALGRPQHF; DNA: TGCAGTGCTAGAGCCCTAGGGAGGCCCCAGCATTTT
V: TRBV7-2; D: .; size: .; J: TRBJ2-1; CDR3: CASAQGRAGNEQFF; DNA: TGTGCCAGCGCACAGGGACGGGCCGGAAATGAGCAGTTCTTC
V: TRBV18; D: .; size: few; J: TRBJ2-5; CDR3: CASSPMEETQYF; DNA: TGTGCCAGCTCCCCGATGGAAGAGACCCAGTACTTC
V: TRBV7-2; D: TRBD2; size: many; J: TRBJ2-1; CDR3: CASSLGRTSAEQFF; DNA: TGTGCCAGCAGCTTGGGAAGGACTAGCGCTGAGCAGTTCTTC
V: TRBV4-1; D: .; size: .; J: TRBJ2-5; CDR3: CASSASRDFQETQYF; DNA: TGCGCCAGCAGCGCGTCCCGGGACTTCCAAGAGACCCAGTACTTC
V: TRBV7-9; D: .; size: many; J: TRBJ1-6; CDR3: CASSLVGNSPLHF; DNA: TGTGCCAGCAGCTTAGTTGGGAATTCACCCCTCCACTTT
V: TRBV24-1; D: TRBD1; size: many; J: TRBJ2-5; CDR3: CATSDSGTGRETQYF; DNA: TGTGCCACCAGTGACTCCGGGACAGGGAGGGAGACCCAGTACTTC
V: TRBV11-2; D: TRBD2; size: few; J: TRBJ2-7; CDR3: CASSFRQGLAGGFDEQYF; DNA: TGTGCCAGCAGCTTTAGACAGGGACTAGCGGGAGGGTTCGACGAGCAGTACTTC
V: TRBV15; D: .; size: .; J: TRBJ2-2; CDR3: CATSRADRTNTGELFF; DNA: TGTGCCACCAGCAGGGCCGACAGGACGAACACCGGGGAGCTGTTTTTT
V: TRBV18; D: .; size: .; J: TRBJ2-5; CDR3: CASSPRNLRGPKTQYF; DNA: TGTGCCAGCTCACCAAGGAACCTCAGGGGCCCCAAGACCCAGTACTTC
V: TRBV5-1; D: .; size: .; J: TRBJ1-1; CDR3: CASSLYRQPRAEAFF; DNA: TGCGCCAGCAGCTTGTATCGACAGCCGAGGGCTGAAGCTTTCTTT
V: TRBV30; D: .; size: .; J: TRBJ2-1; CDR3: CAWSGRGSPWNEQFF; DNA: TGTGCCTGGAGTGGCCGTGGCAGCCCTTGGAATGAGCAGTTCTTC
V: TRBV20-1; D: .; size: many; J: TRBJ1-1; CDR3: CSARDRAPRGGPNTEAFF; DNA: TGCAGTGCTAGAGATCGAGCCCCCCGAGGGGGACCTAACACTGAAGCTTTCTTT
V: TRBV4-2; D: TRBD2; size: many; J: TRBJ2-1; CDR3: CASSQEAGGYNEQFF; DNA: TGTGCCAGCAGCCAAGAGGCGGGGGGGTACAATGAGCAGTTCTTC
V: TRBV20-1; D: .; size: .; J: TRBJ2-7; CDR3: CSARAQPGPWLNF; DNA: TGCAGTGCTAGAGCTCAGCCGGGACCCTGGTTAAACTTC
V: TRBV5-1; D: .; size: many; J: TRBJ1-2; CDR3: CASSLVRPGKDGYTF; DNA: TGCGCCAGCAGCTTGGTGCGGCCGGGGAAGGATGGCTACACCTTC
V: TRBV5-1; D: .; size: many; J: TRBJ2-1; CDR3: CASSSRLRGGEQFF; DNA: TGCGCCAGCAGCTCCCGATTAAGGGGGGGTGAGCAGTTCTTC
V: TRBV7-2; D: TRBD2; size: few; J: TRBJ2-1; CDR3: CASSSFRTSGGGNEQFF; DNA: TGTGCCAGCAGCTCCTTTAGGACTAGCGGAGGGGGAAATGAGCAGTTCTTC
V: TRBV7-7; D: TRBD2; size: many; J: TRBJ2-1; CDR3: CASSYPSREVYNEQFF; DNA: TGTGCTAGCAGCTACCCTTCACGGGAGGTCTACAATGAGCAGTTCTTC
V: TRBV20-1; D: .; size: many; J: TRBJ2-3; CDR3: CSASATHPRTDTQYF; DNA: TGCAGTGCTAGCGCCACTCACCCTCGCACAGATACGCAGTATTTT
V: TRBV20-1; D: TRBD2; size: .; J: TRBJ2-5; CDR3: CSARDGAGGQETQYF; DNA: TGCAGTGCTAGAGATGGGGCGGGAGGACAAGAGACCCAGTACTTC
V: TRBV5-1; D: .; size: many; J: TRBJ1-2; CDR3: CASSFEGGNGYTF; DNA: TGCGCCAGCAGCTTCGAGGGGGGCAATGGCTACACCTTC
V: TRBV7-3; D: .; size: many; J: TRBJ1-2; CDR3: CASSLGLNYGYTF; DNA: TGTGCCAGCAGCCTAGGCCTTAACTATGGCTACACCTTC
V: TRBV10-3; D: .; size: many; J: TRBJ2-1; CDR3: CAISESSGAGSEQFF; DNA: TGTGCCATCAGTGAGTCTTCTGGGGCGGGGAGTGAGCAGTTCTTC
V: TRBV16; D: .; size: .; J: TRBJ2-4; CDR3: CASSQFHRGKNIQYF; DNA: TGTGCCAGCAGCCAGTTTCACCGGGGTAAAAACATTCAGTACTTC
V: TRBV12-3/TRBV12-4; D: .; size: few; J: TRBJ2-4; CDR3: CASSFGGQTQNIQYF; DNA: TGTGCCAGCAGTTTTGGTGGACAGACCCAAAACATTCAGTACTTC
V: TRBV9; D: .; size: many; J: TRBJ1-5; CDR3: CASAGNDNQPQHF; DNA: TGTGCCAGCGCAGGGAATGACAATCAGCCCCAGCATTTT
V: TRBV30; D: .; size: many; J: TRBJ1-1; CDR3: CAWSVLGGTEAFF; DNA: TGTGCCTGGAGTGTATTAGGGGGGACTGAAGCTTTCTTT
V: TRBV5-1; D: .; size: many; J: TRBJ2-3; CDR3: CASTRGGVADTQYF; DNA: TGCGCCAGCACCCGAGGGGGGGTGGCAGATACGCAGTATTTT
V: TRBV9; D: TRBD2; size: few; J: TRBJ2-3; CDR3: CASSSPGLAVFTDTQYF; DNA: TGTGCCAGCAGCTCTCCGGGACTAGCCGTTTTCACAGATACGCAGTATTTT
V: TRBV11-2; D: .; size: .; J: TRBJ2-5; CDR3: CASSSTRVARGGQETQYF; DNA: TGTGCCAGCAGCTCAACCCGGGTTGCGCGGGGCGGTCAAGAGACCCAGTACTTC
V: TRBV20-1; D: .; size: many; J: TRBJ2-5; CDR3: CSAPRGRIGTQYF; DNA: TGCAGTGCTCCCCGGGGCAGGATAGGGACCCAGTACTTC